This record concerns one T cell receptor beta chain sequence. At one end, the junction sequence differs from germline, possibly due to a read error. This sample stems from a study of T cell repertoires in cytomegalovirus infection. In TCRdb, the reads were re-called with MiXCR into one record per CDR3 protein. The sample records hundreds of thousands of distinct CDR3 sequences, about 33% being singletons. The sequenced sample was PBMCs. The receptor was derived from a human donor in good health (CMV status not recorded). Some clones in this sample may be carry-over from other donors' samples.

The CDR3 DNA follows: TGCGCCAGCAGTGCGACGGGCGGTGAGCATTTCTTC. Translation: CASSATGGEHFF. The J gene is TRBJ2-1, the V gene TRBV10-1; D is unclear. This CDR3 spans 12 amino acids. CDR1 and CDR2 (germline): WNHNN, SYGVQD (reference sequence).